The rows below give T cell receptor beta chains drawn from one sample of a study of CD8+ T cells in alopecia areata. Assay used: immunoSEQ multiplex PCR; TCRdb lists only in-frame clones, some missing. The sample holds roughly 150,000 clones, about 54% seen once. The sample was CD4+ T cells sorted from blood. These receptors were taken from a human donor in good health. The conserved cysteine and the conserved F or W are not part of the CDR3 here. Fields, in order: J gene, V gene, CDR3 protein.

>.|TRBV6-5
ASIGLAGYEQY
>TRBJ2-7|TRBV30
AWKAGTYEQY
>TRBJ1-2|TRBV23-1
ASKRVSILNYGYT
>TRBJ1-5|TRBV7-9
ASSFVQGSGNQPQH
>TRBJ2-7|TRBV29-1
SVEGLWTGLYEQY
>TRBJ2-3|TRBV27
ASSPGLAGVRDTQY
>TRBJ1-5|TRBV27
ASSLSPEETQPQH
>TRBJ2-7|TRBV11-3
ASSLAVGYEQY
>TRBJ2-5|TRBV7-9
ASSLGVALTETQY
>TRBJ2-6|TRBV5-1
ASSMKGYALSGANVLT
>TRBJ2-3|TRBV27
ASSRGTDTQY
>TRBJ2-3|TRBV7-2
ASSFRGRGGTDTQY
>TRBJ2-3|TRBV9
ASSATGEDTQY
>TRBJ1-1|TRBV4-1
ASSQRGGEAF
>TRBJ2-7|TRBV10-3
AISAGQGGYEQY
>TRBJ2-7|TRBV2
ASIMTDSYEQY
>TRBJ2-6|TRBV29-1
SVTGGPTLSGANVLT
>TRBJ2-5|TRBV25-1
ASSDAGEETQY
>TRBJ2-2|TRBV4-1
ASSQEWRGTGELF
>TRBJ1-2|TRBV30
AWGIGGGAYGYT
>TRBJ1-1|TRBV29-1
SVAEPRSEAF
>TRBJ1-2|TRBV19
ASTGPVNYGYT
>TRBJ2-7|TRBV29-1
SVGRRDLNEQY
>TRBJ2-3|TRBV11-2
ASSLDPGLAAQY
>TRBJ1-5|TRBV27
ASSLTGVSNQPQH
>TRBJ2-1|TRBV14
ANRGDEQF
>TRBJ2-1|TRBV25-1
ASSETARKQF
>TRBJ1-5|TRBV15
ATSIGRGNQPQH
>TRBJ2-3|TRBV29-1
SVGLAESADTQY
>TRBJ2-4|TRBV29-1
NREGTAKNIQY
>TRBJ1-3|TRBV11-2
ASSLSGNTIY
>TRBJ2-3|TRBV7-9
ASSPGTSTDTQY
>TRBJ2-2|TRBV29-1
SVAPGANTGELF
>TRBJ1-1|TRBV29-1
SVGQGIRTEAF
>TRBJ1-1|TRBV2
ASRGQMNTEAF
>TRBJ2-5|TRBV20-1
SVQGLETQY
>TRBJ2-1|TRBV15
ATSRDLRNYNEQF
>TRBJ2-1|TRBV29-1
SVVAGGFF
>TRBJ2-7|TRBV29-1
SVTAGGRTYEQY
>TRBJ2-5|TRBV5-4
ASSRPRQGTQETQY
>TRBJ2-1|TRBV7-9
ASSRTGNEQF
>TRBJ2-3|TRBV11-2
ASRRGDTQY
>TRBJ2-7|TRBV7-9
ASSLEPALDEQY
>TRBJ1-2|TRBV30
AWVPGGNLRGYT
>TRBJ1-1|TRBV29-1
SVRTGSSTEAF
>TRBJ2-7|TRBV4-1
ASSQDRTMVSYEQY
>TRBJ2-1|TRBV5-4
ASSLVGGRTGTDEQF
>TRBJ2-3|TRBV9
ASSQERGADTDTQY
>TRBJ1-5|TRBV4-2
ASSQVEVNQPQH
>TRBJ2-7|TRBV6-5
ASSRNEQY
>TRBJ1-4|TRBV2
ASSEGTGGRFWEKLF
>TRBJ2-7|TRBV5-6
ASSPYAGQRAYEQY
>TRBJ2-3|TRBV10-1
ASSETSGSSNTQY
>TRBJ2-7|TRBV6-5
ASSGDRGYTYEQY
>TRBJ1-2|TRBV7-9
ASRGRGNYGYT
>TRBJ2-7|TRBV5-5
ASSSYSRGLPYEQY
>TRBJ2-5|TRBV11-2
ASGWPGEKTQY
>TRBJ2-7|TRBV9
ASSVDSLSGVLSEQY
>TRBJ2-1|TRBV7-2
ASSRTLAHRSYNEQF
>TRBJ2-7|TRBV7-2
ASSLAGIWAVQY